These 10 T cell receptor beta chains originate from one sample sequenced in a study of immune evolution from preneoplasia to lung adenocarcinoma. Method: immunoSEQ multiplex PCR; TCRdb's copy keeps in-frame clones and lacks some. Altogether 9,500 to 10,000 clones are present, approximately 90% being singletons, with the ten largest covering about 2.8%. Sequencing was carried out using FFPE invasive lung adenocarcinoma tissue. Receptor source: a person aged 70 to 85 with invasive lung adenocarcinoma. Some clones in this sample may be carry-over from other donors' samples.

The CDR3: CASSYDRLNTGELFF. The CDR3 nucleotides read TGCGCCAGCAGCTACGACAGACTGAACACCGGGGAGCTGTTTTTT. This chain links TRBV5-1 with TRBJ2-2, with D possibly TRBD1 on 5 matching bases. Germline assignment: CDR1 SGHRS and CDR2 YFSETQ. The CDR3 has 15 residues. Trimming pared 3 bases from V and 1 base from J, leaving 10 bases between.

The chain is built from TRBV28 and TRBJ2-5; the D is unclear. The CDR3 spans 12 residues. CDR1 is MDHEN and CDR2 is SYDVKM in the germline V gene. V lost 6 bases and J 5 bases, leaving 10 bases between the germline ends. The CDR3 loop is CASRSRVETQYF. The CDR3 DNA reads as TGTGCCAGCAGGTCTAGGGTGGAGACCCAGTACTTC.

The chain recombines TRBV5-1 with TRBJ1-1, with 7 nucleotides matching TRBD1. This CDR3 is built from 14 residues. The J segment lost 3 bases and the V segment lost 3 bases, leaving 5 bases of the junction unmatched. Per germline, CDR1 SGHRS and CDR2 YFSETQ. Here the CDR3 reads CASSWRGQDTEAFF. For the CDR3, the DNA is TGCGCCAGCAGCTGGCGAGGACAGGACACTGAAGCTTTCTTT.

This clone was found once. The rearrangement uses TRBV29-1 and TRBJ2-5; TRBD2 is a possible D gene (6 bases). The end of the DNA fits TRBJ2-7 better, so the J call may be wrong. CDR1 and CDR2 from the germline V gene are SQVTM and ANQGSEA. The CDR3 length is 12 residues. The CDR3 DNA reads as TGCAGCGTTGGATCTAGCGTCTACGAGCAGTACTTC. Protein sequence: CSVGSSVYEQYF.

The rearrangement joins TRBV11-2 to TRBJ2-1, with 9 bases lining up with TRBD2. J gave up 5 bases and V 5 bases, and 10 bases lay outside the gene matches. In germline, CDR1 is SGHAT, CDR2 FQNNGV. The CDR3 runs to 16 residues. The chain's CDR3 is CASSPSGTSSDNEQFF. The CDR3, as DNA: TGTGCCAGCAGCCCTAGTGGGACTAGCTCGGACAATGAGCAGTTCTTC.

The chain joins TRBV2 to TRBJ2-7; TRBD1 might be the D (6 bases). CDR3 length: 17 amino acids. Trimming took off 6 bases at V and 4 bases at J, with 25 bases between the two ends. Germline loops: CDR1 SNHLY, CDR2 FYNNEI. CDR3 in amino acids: CASRAEQGGSRGYEQYF. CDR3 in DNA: TGTGCCAGCAGAGCTGAACAGGGTGGCTCACGGGGATACGAGCAGTACTTC. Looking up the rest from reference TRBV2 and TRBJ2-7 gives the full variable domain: EPEVTQTPSHQVTQMGQEVILRCVPISNHLYFYWYRQILGQKVEFLVSFYNNEISEKSEIFDDQFSVERPDGSNFTLKIRSTKLEDSAMYFCASRAEQGGSRGYEQYFGPGTRLTVT.

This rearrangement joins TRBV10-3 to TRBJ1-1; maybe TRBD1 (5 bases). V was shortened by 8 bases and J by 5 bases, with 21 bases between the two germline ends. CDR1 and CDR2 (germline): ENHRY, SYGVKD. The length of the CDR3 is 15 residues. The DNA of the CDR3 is TGTGCCATCTTGCCCTTCGGGGGGATGGGGACTGAAGCTTTCTTT. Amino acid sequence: CAILPFGGMGTEAFF.

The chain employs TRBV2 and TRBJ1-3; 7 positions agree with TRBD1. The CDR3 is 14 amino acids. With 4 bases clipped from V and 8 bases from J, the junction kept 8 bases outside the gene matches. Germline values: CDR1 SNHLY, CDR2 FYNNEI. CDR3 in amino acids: CASSVDREYYTIYF. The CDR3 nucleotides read TGTGCCAGCAGTGTCGACAGGGAATATTACACCATATATTTT.

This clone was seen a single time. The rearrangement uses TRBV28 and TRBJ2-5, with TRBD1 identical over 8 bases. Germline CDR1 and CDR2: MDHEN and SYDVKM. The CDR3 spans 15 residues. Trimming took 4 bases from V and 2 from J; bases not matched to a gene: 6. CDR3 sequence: CASSSRGQGQETQYF. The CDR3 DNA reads TGTGCCAGCAGTTCCCGCGGACAGGGACAAGAGACCCAGTACTTC.

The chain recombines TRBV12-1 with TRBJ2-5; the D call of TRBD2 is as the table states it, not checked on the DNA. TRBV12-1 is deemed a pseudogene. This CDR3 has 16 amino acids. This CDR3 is CASSLVRQAGVETQYF. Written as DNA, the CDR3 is TGTGCCAGCAGCTTGGTCCGCCAAGCGGGAGTGGAGACCCAGTACTTC.